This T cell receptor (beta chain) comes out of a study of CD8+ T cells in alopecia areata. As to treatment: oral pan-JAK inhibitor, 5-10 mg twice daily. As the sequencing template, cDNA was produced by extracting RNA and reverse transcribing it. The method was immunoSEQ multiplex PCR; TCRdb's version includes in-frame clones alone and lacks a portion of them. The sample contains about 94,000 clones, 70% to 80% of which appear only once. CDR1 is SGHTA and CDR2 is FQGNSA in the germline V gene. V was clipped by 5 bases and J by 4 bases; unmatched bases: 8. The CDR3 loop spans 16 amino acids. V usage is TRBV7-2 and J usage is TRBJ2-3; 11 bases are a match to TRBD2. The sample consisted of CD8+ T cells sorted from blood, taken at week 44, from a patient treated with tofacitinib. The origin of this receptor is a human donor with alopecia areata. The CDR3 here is CASSPVAGGRADTQYF. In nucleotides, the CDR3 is TGTGCCAGCAGCCCAGTAGCGGGGGGGCGGGCAGATACGCAGTATTTT. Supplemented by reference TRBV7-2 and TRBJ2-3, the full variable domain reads GAGVSQSPSNKVTEKGKDVELRCDPISGHTALYWYRQSLGQGLEFLIYFQGNSAPDKSGLPSDRFSAERTGGSVSTLTIQRTQQEDSAVYLCASSPVAGGRADTQYFGPGTRLTVL.